The next 25 T cell receptor beta chains were all read from a single sample in a study of blood T cell repertoires in COVID-19 (dated by TCRdb to between 2020 and 2021). The library was obtained by the immunoSEQ multiplex PCR assay. TCRdb took this table from immuneACCESS and kept in-frame rearrangements with V and J called. Such tables lack part of the clones; where checked against another copy, unresolved V genes explain under half of the gap, and the rest is unexplained. The sample table holds roughly 200,000 clones, of which about 87% were seen once. Approximately 6.2% of the sample goes to the ten largest clones. Sequences were obtained from peripheral blood. Every receptor here comes from a man aged 55 to 69 who had recovered from COVID-19.

The table lists this clone with a few counts. The gene calls are TRBV6-5 and TRBJ2-1; TRBD2 agrees at 11 bases. Trimming at V came to 6 bases and at J to 5 bases, leaving 6 bases not matched to a gene. The CDR3 length is 15 residues. The germline V gene has CDR1 MNHEY and CDR2 SVGAGI. CDR3 loop: CASRIMGLADNEQFF. The CDR3 coding sequence is TGTGCCAGCAGAATAATGGGACTAGCGGACAATGAGCAGTTCTTC.

The CDR3: CASSPDRSNQPQHF. CDR3 bases: TGCGCCAGCAGTCCGGACAGGAGCAATCAGCCCCAGCATTTT. The chain is built from TRBV5-1 and TRBJ1-5, with 7 positions matching TRBD1. This CDR3 has 14 amino acids. Trimming at V came to 5 bases and at J to 1 base, leaving 3 bases not matched to a gene. CDR1 is SGHRS and CDR2 is YFSETQ in the germline V gene. Combining the CDR3 with reference TRBV5-1 and TRBJ1-5 gives the whole variable domain KAGVTQTPRYLIKTRGQQVTLSCSPISGHRSVSWYQQTPGQGLQFLFEYFSETQRNKGNFPGRFSGRQFSNSRSEMNVSTLELGDSALYLCASSPDRSNQPQHFGDGTRLSIL.

The V call is TRBV27, the J call TRBJ1-5; 7 bases are shared with TRBD1. This CDR3 spans 15 amino acids. CDR1 is MNHEY and CDR2 is SMNVEV in the germline V gene (reference sequence). The V gene end was trimmed by 4 bases and the J gene end by 1 base; junction bases not matched to a gene: 4. CDR3 loop: CASSSGTDSNQPQHF. DNA of the CDR3: TGTGCCAGCAGTTCGGGGACAGACAGCAATCAGCCCCAGCATTTT.

V usage is TRBV24-1 and J usage is TRBJ2-2; 10 positions match TRBD1. Trimming took 9 bases from V and 4 from J; bases not matched to a gene: 7. Germline-derived CDR1 and CDR2 are KGHDR and SFDVKD. The CDR3 spans 15 residues. CDR3 region: CATGQGGEGTGELFF. For the CDR3, the DNA is TGTGCCACCGGACAGGGGGGCGAGGGCACCGGGGAGCTGTTTTTT.

The V gene is TRBV19, the J gene TRBJ1-1; D perhaps matches TRBD1 (5 bases). CDR3 length equals 15 residues. Germline V gene sequence: CDR1 LNHDA, CDR2 SQIVND (reference sequence). Trimming cost V 3 bases and J 1 base, with 12 bases left between them. In DNA, the CDR3 is TGTGCCAGTAGTATTGAAGGGGCGTCGAACACTGAAGCTTTCTTT. It translates to CASSIEGASNTEAFF.

The CDR3 DNA sequence: TGTGCCAGCCTCCCGGGGAGGGCAAACACTGAAGCTTTCTTT. Amino acids: CASLPGRANTEAFF. The chain joins TRBV18 to TRBJ1-1; D unresolved. V was cut by 8 bases and J by 2 bases, with 15 bases left in between. Germline V gives CDR1 KGHSH, CDR2 LQKENI. The CDR3 extends over 14 amino acids.

About this clone: The junction departs from germline at one end; a sequencing error may be responsible. The chain carries TRBV7-2 and TRBJ2-1; D is possibly TRBD1 (7 bases). CDR3 size: 15 residues. Germline V gives CDR1 SGHTA, CDR2 FQGNSA. The CDR3 bases are TGTGCCAGCAGATTAGGGGGCGGGGCAAACAATGAGCAGTTCTTC. It translates to CASRLGGGANNEQFF. Full variable domain (remainder filled in from reference TRBV7-2 and TRBJ2-1): GAGVSQSPSNKVTEKGKDVELRCDPISGHTALYWYRQSLGQGLEFLIYFQGNSAPDKSGLPSDRFSAERTGGSVSTLTIQRTQQEDSAVYLCASRLGGGANNEQFFGPGTRLTVL.

The chain is built from TRBV5-6 and TRBJ2-4; 7 bases map to TRBD1. The germline gives CDR1 SGHDT, CDR2 YYEEEE. Trimming cost V 0 bases and J 6 bases; bases outside gene matches: 9. This CDR3 has 16 amino acids. The CDR3 DNA sequence: TGTGCCAGCAGCTTGGGTTTGGACAGGCGCGGAAACATTCAGTACTTC. Translation gives CASSLGLDRRGNIQYF.

The chain uses TRBV7-3 and TRBJ2-1, with TRBD2 matching 8 bases. This CDR3 has 15 amino acids. Unmatched junction bases numbered 7, after V lost 2 bases and J lost 7 bases. Germline CDR1 and CDR2: SGHTA and FQGTGA. The chain's CDR3 is CASSLASGSWNEQFF. In nucleotides, the CDR3 is TGTGCCAGCAGCTTAGCGAGCGGGAGTTGGAATGAGCAGTTCTTC.

The chain is built from TRBV5-4 and TRBJ1-2, with a tentative D call TRBD1 (6 bases). CDR3 length equals 17 residues. The germline V and J ends were trimmed by 5 bases and 4 bases, with 24 bases remaining between them. Germline CDR1 reads SGHNT; CDR2 reads YYREEE (reference sequence). CDR3 bases: TGTGCCAGCAGGCCCGGGGGGATGACAGGTTGGGGCTATGGCTACACCTTC. The encoded protein is CASRPGGMTGWGYGYTF.

V is TRBV4-1 and J is TRBJ1-5; D is undetermined. CDR1 is MGHRA and CDR2 is YSYEKL in the germline V gene. The V and J ends lost 4 bases and 2 bases respectively, with 12 bases between them. CDR3 length: 15 residues. In DNA form, the CDR3 reads TGCGCCAGCAGCCTCACCGCTACGGGCAATCAGCCCCAGCATTTT. Amino acid sequence: CASSLTATGNQPQHF.

The V and J genes are TRBV6-5 and TRBJ2-3, with D perhaps TRBD2 (6 bases). Germline CDR1 and CDR2: MNHEY and SVGAGI. The CDR3 spans 15 residues. Trimming pared 10 bases from V and 4 bases from J, leaving 21 bases between. The CDR3 sequence: CATTSPGGASDTQYF. The CDR3 DNA follows: TGTGCCACCACTTCGCCCGGGGGAGCTTCAGATACGCAGTATTTT.

The chain couples TRBV7-8 to TRBJ1-6, with TRBD1 identical over 7 bases. This CDR3 is built from 17 residues. Germline CDR1 is SGHVS and CDR2 is FQNEAQ. V lost 5 bases and J lost 7; bases outside the gene matches: 14. The CDR3 region has the DNA TGTGCCAGCAGCCCTAAGCCTCCCGGGACAGCAAATTCACCCCTCCACTTT. Translation gives CASSPKPPGTANSPLHF.

As for this clone: A junction end diverges from the germline sequence, so it may reflect a read error. The rearrangement joins TRBV5-4 to TRBJ2-5; the D gene is possibly TRBD2 (5 bases). This CDR3 contains 16 residues. Germline CDR1 is SGHNT and CDR2 is YYREEE (reference sequence). The CDR3 coding sequence is TGTGCCAGCAGCTTGGCCCCGGGAAGGGTGGAAGAGGCCCAGTACTTC. Protein: CASSLAPGRVEEAQYF.

This clone was detected only a few times. This sequence joins TRBV10-1 and TRBJ1-5; D unclear. The CDR3 runs to 14 residues. Germline CDR1 WNHNN, CDR2 SYGVQD (reference sequence). Trimming left V 4 bases short and J 4 bases short, with 11 bases between. CDR3 protein: CASSGGNLNQPQHF. The CDR3 DNA reads TGCGCCAGCAGTGGAGGCAACTTAAATCAGCCCCAGCATTTT.

The chain employs TRBV27 and TRBJ1-6, with a tentative D call TRBD1 (6 bases). The germline V gene has CDR1 MNHEY and CDR2 SMNVEV (reference sequence). Deletions cut 6 bases from V and 9 bases from J, with 18 bases between. This CDR3 has 15 residues. CDR3 coding DNA: TGTGCCAGCAGCCAACAGGGTCTGTATGGTTCACCCCTCCACTTT. This gives the protein CASSQQGLYGSPLHF.

The V call is TRBV24-1, the J call TRBJ2-1; 8 nucleotides match TRBD1. Germline-derived CDR1 and CDR2 are KGHDR and SFDVKD. J gave up 9 bases and V 5 bases, and 11 bases lay outside the gene matches. The CDR3 has 15 residues. The CDR3 protein is CATSAQDRAWSEQFF. In DNA, the CDR3 is TGTGCCACCAGTGCCCAGGACAGGGCGTGGAGTGAGCAGTTCTTC.

This clone occurred once. V and J are TRBV11-2 and TRBJ2-3; D might be TRBD2 (7 bases). Trimming removed 5 bases from V and 5 bases from J, with 11 bases in between. Germline loops: CDR1 SGHAT, CDR2 FQNNGV. The CDR3 length is 13 residues. The CDR3 DNA sequence: TGTGCCAGCAGCCCTAGGGGGGGAGATACGCAGTATTTT. Translated, it gives CASSPRGGDTQYF.

The V gene is TRBV12-3 or TRBV12-4, the J gene TRBJ2-7; D possibly corresponds to TRBD1 (6 bases). The CDR3 loop spans 12 amino acids. V dropped 3 bases and J dropped 5 bases, with 8 bases sitting between them. The CDR3 protein is CASSFRGDEQYF. The CDR3 DNA sequence: TGTGCCAGCAGTTTCAGGGGAGACGAGCAGTACTTC.

The chain employs TRBV7-2 and TRBJ1-4; TRBD1 aligns across 7 bases. J was trimmed by 7 bases and V by 4 bases; bases with no gene match: 12. This CDR3 has 16 residues. Per germline, CDR1 SGHTA and CDR2 FQGNSA. CDR3 region: CASSSQGGLGSEKLFF. The CDR3 coding sequence is TGTGCCAGCAGCTCCCAGGGGGGTCTAGGGTCTGAAAAACTGTTTTTT.

The rearrangement joins TRBV4-3 to TRBJ2-5, with D perhaps TRBD2 (6 bases). V was cut by 2 bases and J by 2 bases, with 9 bases left in between. The CDR3 covers 14 residues. The germline V gene encodes CDR1 LGHNA and CDR2 YSLEER. The CDR3 loop is CASSQTTSQETQYF. The CDR3 region has the DNA TGCGCCAGCAGCCAAACGACTAGTCAAGAGACCCAGTACTTC.

The chain couples TRBV5-4 to TRBJ1-2; the D gene is possibly TRBD1 (6 bases). V was trimmed by 2 bases and J by 4 bases, leaving 21 bases between them. Germline CDR1 and CDR2: SGHNT and YYREEE (reference sequence). CDR3 length equals 17 residues. CDR3 region: CASSFGGDTAVGYGYTF. The CDR3 DNA follows: TGTGCCAGCAGCTTTGGGGGGGACACCGCGGTGGGCTATGGCTACACCTTC. Drawing the rest from reference TRBV5-4 and TRBJ1-2, the complete variable domain is ETGVTQSPTHLIKTRGQQVTLRCSSQSGHNTVSWYQQALGQGPQFIFQYYREEENGRGNFPPRFSGLQFPNYSSELNVNALELDDSALYLCASSFGGDTAVGYGYTFGSGTRLTVV.

V usage is TRBV24-1 and J usage is TRBJ2-3; TRBD2 is a possible D gene (6 bases). The germline V gene has CDR1 KGHDR and CDR2 SFDVKD. This CDR3 has 16 residues. V lost 5 bases, J lost 0 bases, and 14 bases lay in between. This chain's CDR3 is CATSGLGGASTDTQYF. CDR3 nucleotide sequence: TGTGCCACCAGTGGGTTAGGCGGGGCTAGCACAGATACGCAGTATTTT.

The chain uses TRBV24-1 and TRBJ2-7, with TRBD2 as a possible D gene (6 bases). The germline gives CDR1 KGHDR, CDR2 SFDVKD. CDR3 length: 16 amino acids. V lost 3 bases, J lost 0 bases, and 14 bases lay in between. CDR3 bases: TGTGCCACCAGTGATCCGGGACTCCGAAGCTCCTACGAGCAGTACTTC. This gives the protein CATSDPGLRSSYEQYF.

CDR3 nucleotides: TGTGCCACCAGTGATCAAACAGGGGGCCAAGAGACCCAGTACTTC. Its translation: CATSDQTGGQETQYF. V and J are TRBV24-1 and TRBJ2-5; 8 positions match TRBD1. V lost 3 bases, J lost 1 base, and 3 bases stayed unmatched. The CDR3 contains 15 residues. Germline V gene lookup returns CDR1 KGHDR and CDR2 SFDVKD.